This T cell receptor beta chain was captured in a study of T cell responses to AZD1222 COVID-19 vaccine. From germline, CDR1 is SGHNT and CDR2 YYREEE (reference sequence). Trimming took 7 bases from V and 0 from J, leaving 13 bases between them. There are 14 residues in the CDR3. The protocol was immunoSEQ multiplex PCR, while the TCRdb copy is restricted to in-frame clones and leaves out a portion. The table records roughly 85,000 clones, approximately 85% of them present only once. This receptor was identified in an adult in good health. Sequencing was performed on peripheral blood, taken on day 0 of MenACWY control vaccination. This chain links TRBV5-4 with TRBJ2-5; tentatively, D is TRBD1 or TRBD2 (7 bases each). The CDR3 spells CASGGGTDQETQYF. CDR3 nucleotide sequence: TGTGCCAGCGGGGGGGGGACAGACCAAGAGACCCAGTACTTC.